Each of the 9 T cell receptor beta chains below was sequenced from the same sample in a study of blood T cell repertoires in COVID-19. Here immunoSEQ multiplex PCR was the method, and the copy in TCRdb shows in-frame clones only, minus some. Of some 270,000 clones detected, roughly 89% appear once; the ten largest clones hold less than 5%. Sequencing was done on a sample of peripheral blood. The receptors stem from a woman aged 40 to 50 who had recovered from COVID-19.

This chain joins TRBV6-5 and TRBJ2-1; 7 positions agree with TRBD2. This CDR3 comprises 15 residues. V dropped 2 bases and J dropped 7; count of bases not matched to a gene: 8. The germline gives CDR1 MNHEY, CDR2 SVGAGI. In nucleotides, the CDR3 is TGTGCCAGCAGTTACGTCCGGAGCGGGGTTAATGAGCAGTTCTTC. Translating gives CASSYVRSGVNEQFF.

The V call is TRBV29-1, the J call TRBJ2-1, with 8 positions matching TRBD2. Germline CDR1 is SQVTM and CDR2 is ANQGSEA. The J segment lost 2 bases and the V segment lost 6 bases, leaving 9 bases of the junction unmatched. The CDR3 is made up of 15 amino acids. The CDR3 is CSVVLTSGTYNEQFF. In DNA form, the CDR3 reads TGCAGCGTGGTTCTAACTAGCGGAACCTACAATGAGCAGTTCTTC.

This chain connects TRBV2 to TRBJ2-1; the D is unclear. Germline V gives CDR1 SNHLY, CDR2 FYNNEI. V was shortened by 7 bases and J by 3 bases, with 10 bases between the two germline ends. This CDR3 region has 13 residues. The CDR3 protein is CASMVSVYNEQFF. The CDR3 nucleotides are TGTGCCAGCATGGTGTCGGTCTACAATGAGCAGTTCTTC.

The chain uses TRBV2 and TRBJ2-7, with 7 bases identical to TRBD1. The CDR3 is made up of 12 amino acids. In germline, CDR1 is SNHLY, CDR2 FYNNEI. V lost 8 bases, J lost 0 bases, and 1 base stayed unmatched. The CDR3 loop is CASGTDSYEQYF. The CDR3 DNA sequence: TGTGCCAGCGGGACAGACTCCTACGAGCAGTACTTC. Full variable domain (remainder filled in from reference TRBV2 and TRBJ2-7): EPEVTQTPSHQVTQMGQEVILRCVPISNHLYFYWYRQILGQKVEFLVSFYNNEISEKSEIFDDQFSVERPDGSNFTLKIRSTKLEDSAMYFCASGTDSYEQYFGPGTRLTVT.

The chain links TRBV2 to TRBJ2-3, with 9 bases lining up with TRBD2. Germline trimming cut 2 bases from V and 6 bases from J; bases unmatched to any gene: 3. The CDR3 covers 14 residues. The germline V gene has CDR1 SNHLY and CDR2 FYNNEI. CDR3 protein: CASSESLAGDTQYF. CDR3 DNA: TGTGCCAGCAGTGAAAGCCTAGCGGGGGATACGCAGTATTTT.

V gene TRBV6-5 combines with J gene TRBJ2-6; D is perhaps TRBD1 (6 bases). The CDR3 extends over 15 amino acids. The germline CDR1 and CDR2 sequences are MNHEY and SVGAGI. V was clipped by 7 bases and J by 0 bases, with 10 bases between them. DNA of the CDR3: TGTGCCAGCACCGGACAGCTCTCTGGGGCCAACGTCCTGACTTTC. It translates to CASTGQLSGANVLTF.

The chain combines TRBV2 with TRBJ2-3, with 8 bases identical to TRBD1. Losses at the gene ends were 8 bases for V and 4 bases for J; bases not matched to a gene: 8. The CDR3 is 14 amino acids. CDR1 is SNHLY and CDR2 is FYNNEI in the germline V gene. CDR3 region: CASLRLQGADTQYF. CDR3 DNA: TGTGCCAGCTTGAGGCTACAGGGGGCAGATACGCAGTATTTT.

This clone is a singleton in its sample. Likely a read error: the CDR3 ends without its conserved phenylalanine or tryptophan. The limits of the CDR3 on the DNA are not certain, so only TCRdb's listed CDR3 is given. The V gene is TRBV10-3, the J gene TRBJ2-6; the table calls TRBD1, which could not be checked here. The CDR3 spans 9 amino acids, including both terminal residues. Germline CDR1 reads ENHRY; CDR2 reads SYGVKD. The CDR3: CAINFSGGN.

This sequence joins TRBV21-1 and TRBJ1-2; no DNA check was done on the table's D call, TRBD1. TRBV21-1 is a pseudogene. The CDR3 extends over 17 amino acids. CDR3 nucleotide sequence: TGTGCCAGCAGCCCGGACCCCTCGGACAGATTTAACTATGGCTACACCTTC. Translated, it gives CASSPDPSDRFNYGYTF.